The 3 T cell receptor beta chains presented below share a single source sample, sequenced in a study of naive and memory T cell subsets. Two oligonucleotides, mixed equimolar, formed the beta constant-region primer covering TRBC1 and TRBC2. Four rounds of PCR amplified the ligated cDNA using nested alpha and beta constant-region primers plus SP2. MiXCR, run by TCRdb on the UMI-ligation and nested PCR reads, gives a single entry per CDR3 protein. Counted here are roughly 150,000 distinct CDR3 sequences, approximately 20% occurring once; the ten biggest clones make up 0.5% to 0.75%. Their specific antigens are unknown. The study, taken as a whole, reports: Especially in CD8 cells, naive repertoires contained a few larger clonotypes, possibly CD45RA-re-expressing memory cells.

Sequencing was done on a sample of naive CD8+ T cells from blood. All receptors derive from a human donor in good health.

There are a few counts of this clonotype. The J gene is TRBJ2-3, the V gene TRBV6-5, with 7 bases lining up with TRBD2. Germline V gene lookup returns CDR1 MNHEY and CDR2 SVGAGI. Unmatched junction bases numbered 6, after V lost 4 bases and J lost 8 bases. CDR3 size: 13 residues. The CDR3 DNA sequence: TGTGCCAGCAGTTCCATTCGGGGGGTTACGCAGTATTTT. Residues: CASSSIRGVTQYF.

This clonotype turned up a few times. The rearrangement joins TRBV12-3 or TRBV12-4 to TRBJ2-2, with 10 bases matching TRBD2. This CDR3 is 15 amino acids long. V was clipped by 3 bases and J by 6 bases; unmatched bases: 4. CDR3 nucleotides: TGTGCCAGCAGTTTGACTAGCGGGTCTGCCGGGGAGCTGTTTTTT. It yields the protein CASSLTSGSAGELFF.

This chain uses TRBV7-3 with TRBJ2-7; unclear D gene. V gave up 3 bases and J gave up 3 bases, with 15 bases separating them. There are 15 residues in the CDR3. Per the germline V gene, CDR1 is SGHTA and CDR2 is FQGTGA. The CDR3 nucleotides are TGTGCCAGCAGCTTCGAGAGAATGGGCGACTACGAGCAGTACTTC. As protein: CASSFERMGDYEQYF.